This TCR beta chain was profiled in a study of blood T cell repertoires in COVID-19. Study summary: The cDNA or gDNA used as material had been derived from T cells, B-cell-depleted T cells, or PBMCs.

A remark on this clone: Within the sample, other DNA sequences also encode this same CDR3.

Those enrolled, adults aged roughly 18 to 89 years, came from roughly 23 US areas. Germline CDR1 GTSNPN, CDR2 SVGIG (reference sequence). There are 13 residues in the CDR3. With 2 bases removed from V and 6 bases from J, the gap between germline ends came to 10 bases. Authors' methods: Researchers report that nucleated cell counts were estimated from reference gene primer amplification. TCRdb keeps only in-frame clones here, not all; method: immunoSEQ multiplex PCR. That table supplies the V and J calls and clone size; D and trimming were determined from the DNA. The sample yields around 220,000 clones, around 90% seen once.

Sequenced sample: PBMCs or T cells enriched from blood (not recorded which). The receptor was isolated from a woman aged 25 to 39 with acute COVID-19. This chain joins TRBV30 and TRBJ1-4, with D possibly being TRBD1 (6 bases). The CDR3 DNA sequence: TGTGCCTGGAGTAGAGGGGGGGATGAAAAACTGTTTTTT. This gives the protein CAWSRGGDEKLFF.